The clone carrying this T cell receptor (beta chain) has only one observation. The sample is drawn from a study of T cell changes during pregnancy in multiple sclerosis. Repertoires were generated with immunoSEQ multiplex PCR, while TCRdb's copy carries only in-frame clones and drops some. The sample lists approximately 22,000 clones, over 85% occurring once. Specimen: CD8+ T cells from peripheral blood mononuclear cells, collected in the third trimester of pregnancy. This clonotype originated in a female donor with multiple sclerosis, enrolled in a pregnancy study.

CDR3 in DNA: TGTGCCAGCAGCTCCTCGACAGCCCCCTACGAGCAGTACTTC. Protein product: CASSSSTAPYEQYF. The V gene is TRBV11-2, the J gene TRBJ2-7; D might be TRBD1 (5 bases). Germline V gives CDR1 SGHAT, CDR2 FQNNGV. The ends were cut back, 4 bases at V and 2 bases at J, with 12 bases in the middle. The CDR3 contains 14 residues. The full variable domain, rest sourced from reference TRBV11-2 and TRBJ2-7, is EAGVAQSPRYKIIEKRQSVAFWCNPISGHATLYWYQQILGQGPKLLIQFQNNGVVDDSQLPKDRFSAERLKGVDSTLKIQPAKLEDSAVYLCASSSSTAPYEQYFGPGTRLTVT.